The clone carrying this T cell receptor beta chain was picked up many times. Its antigen is undetermined. This entry belongs to a study of blood T cells in healthy people across ages. The study, taken as a whole, reports: Older age coincided with a roughly linear decline in TCR beta diversity per million T cells.

The CDR3 has 14 residues. J gave up 2 bases and V 5 bases, and 6 bases lay outside the gene matches. CDR1 LNHDA and CDR2 SQIVND come from the germline V gene (reference sequence). Primed by a sample-barcoded 5' primer and a J-beta primer mix, a second PCR proceeded for about 7 to 12 cycles. TCRdb re-analysed the 5' RACE reads in MiXCR, keeping a single row per CDR3 protein. The top ten hold around 7.7% of the sample, which has around 1.7 million distinct CDR3 sequences, approximately 28% seen once. The genes are TRBV19 and TRBJ2-7, with TRBD1 identical over 7 bases. This clonotype originated in a woman aged 30 to 39 in good health. The sequenced sample was blood. CDR3 in DNA: TGTGCCAGTAGTTTCGAGACAGGGACCTACGAGCAGTACTTC. It encodes CASSFETGTYEQYF.